This is a list of T cell receptor beta chains from one sample in a study of Ad26.COV2.S vaccination and SARS-CoV-2 variants. Sequencing was performed with immunoSEQ multiplex PCR; in TCRdb, only in-frame clones are kept and a portion is missing. The repertoire holds under 400,000 clones, with 80% to 90% as singletons. Here the sequenced sample was peripheral blood, taken in a trial of Ad26.COV2.S vaccine versus placebo. The receptor set was obtained from a person aged 18-60 years who received the Ad26.COV2.S COVID-19 vaccine or a placebo. CDR3s include the opening cysteine and the closing phenylalanine or tryptophan. D genes are given only for firm matches. Some rows have no size entry. The others give once, few or many, or a class for an expanded clone.

D gene	J gene	V gene	clone size	CDR3 DNA	CDR3 protein
-	TRBJ2-5	TRBV14	-	TGTGCCAGCAGCCATTATTCCGAAGAGACCCAGTACTTC	CASSHYSEETQYF
TRBD1	TRBJ1-2	TRBV18	-	TGTGCCAGCTCACCCAGGACAGGAGCTAACTATGGCTACACCTTC	CASSPRTGANYGYTF
TRBD2	TRBJ2-1	TRBV11-3	once	TGTGCCAGCAGCTTGGGGCGGGGGGCTTACAATGAGCAGTTCTTC	CASSLGRGAYNEQFF
-	TRBJ1-1	TRBV21-1	-	TGTGCCAGCAGCAAATCAGGGGCGGGCACTGAAGCTTTCTTT	CASSKSGAGTEAFF
-	TRBJ2-4	TRBV6-1	-	TGTGCCAGCAGTGAGTCCGGGTTGGACATTCAGTACTTC	CASSESGLDIQYF
-	TRBJ1-6	TRBV6-2/TRBV6-3	few	TGTGCCAGCAGTTACAATTGGGAAAATAATTCACCCCTCCACTTT	CASSYNWENNSPLHF
-	TRBJ2-1	TRBV29-1	-	TGCAGCGTACCCAGTTACCTAGTTGGATATGAGCAGTTCTTC	CSVPSYLVGYEQFF
-	TRBJ1-2	TRBV18	-	TGTGCCAGCTCCCCTTGGGACGGAAACACTGGGGGCTACACCTTC	CASSPWDGNTGGYTF
TRBD2	TRBJ2-7	TRBV27	-	TGTGGAACCGGGGGGGAAAACGCCTACGAGCAGTACTTC	CGTGGENAYEQYF
TRBD1	TRBJ1-2	TRBV5-5	-	TGTGCCAGCACCGAACAGGGGGCGAAAGGCTACACCTTC	CASTEQGAKGYTF
-	TRBJ1-1	TRBV3-1/TRBV3-2	-	TGTGCCAGCAGAACAAGGGGTCGGACTGAAGCTTTCTTT	CASRTRGRTEAFF
-	TRBJ1-6	TRBV5-5	-	TGTGCCAGCAGCTCCGGCAGGGGAGGATGGAATTCACCCCTCCACTTT	CASSSGRGGWNSPLHF
TRBD1	TRBJ2-7	TRBV6-1	-	TGTGCCAGCAGTGACCCGGGACAGGGCCCCTACGAGCAGTACTTC	CASSDPGQGPYEQYF
TRBD2	TRBJ2-3	TRBV6-5	-	TGTGCCAGCCGTAGGCGGGGGGTTAGCACAGATACGCAGTATTTT	CASRRRGVSTDTQYF
TRBD2	TRBJ2-7	TRBV7-2	-	TGTGCCAGCAGCTACGCCCCCGCGGGGGAAACCTACGAGCAGTACTTC	CASSYAPAGETYEQYF
-	TRBJ2-5	TRBV2	-	TGTGCCAGCAGCCCCCCGGGACGTGGGACCCAGTACTTC	CASSPPGRGTQYF
-	TRBJ1-5	TRBV19	-	TGTGCCAGTAGGTCGCCCCTCGGGCAAAGCAATCAGCCCCAGCATTTT	CASRSPLGQSNQPQHF
-	TRBJ1-2	TRBV27	-	TGTGCCAGCAGTTTCGGGCGGGACTATGGCTACACCTTC	CASSFGRDYGYTF
-	TRBJ2-2	TRBV15	-	TGTGCCACCAGCAGAGGATTGGGGTCTGGCGGGGAGCTGTTTTTT	CATSRGLGSGGELFF
-	TRBJ1-6	TRBV15	-	TGTGCCACCAGCAGAGATGTGGGGAGGTCACCCCTCCACTTT	CATSRDVGRSPLHF
TRBD2	TRBJ2-3	TRBV10-3	-	TGTGCCATCAGTGAGAGACTAGCGGGGGGAACAGATACGCAGTATTTT	CAISERLAGGTDTQYF
-	TRBJ1-1	TRBV3-1/TRBV3-2	-	TGTGCCAGCAGCCGTTCAGAGGGGCTGGGCACTGAAGCTTTCTTT	CASSRSEGLGTEAFF
TRBD1	TRBJ2-7	TRBV30	-	TGTGCCTGGAGTGTATACCCCGGATTGGACAGGGGTTACGAGCAGTACTTC	CAWSVYPGLDRGYEQYF
-	TRBJ2-1	TRBV7-9	once	TGTGCCAGCAGCTTAATTACGGGGAGCTCCTACAATGAGCAGTTCTTC	CASSLITGSSYNEQFF
-	TRBJ1-2	TRBV30	-	TGTGCCTGGAACACAGCTAACTATGGCTACACCTTC	CAWNTANYGYTF
-	TRBJ1-1	TRBV20-1	once	TGCAGTGCCCGGAACACTGAAGCTTTCTTT	CSARNTEAFF
TRBD2	TRBJ2-1	TRBV2	once	TGTGCCAGCAGTGAGTTAGCGGGGGCGCATGAGCAGTTCTTC	CASSELAGAHEQFF
TRBD1	TRBJ2-7	TRBV4-1	-	TGCGCCAGCAGCCCTGGACAGGCGAACTACGAGCAGTACTTC	CASSPGQANYEQYF
-	TRBJ1-1	TRBV6-6	few	TGTGCCAGCAGTTACAGGGGATTAAACACTGAAGCTTTCTTT	CASSYRGLNTEAFF
-	TRBJ2-3	TRBV7-2	-	TGTGCCAGCAGCTTAGGATGGGGGGGCCGCCTCACAGATACGCAGTATTTT	CASSLGWGGRLTDTQYF
TRBD2	TRBJ2-4	TRBV7-9	-	TGTGCCAGCAGCAAGAACATAGCGGGGGGGCCCCAAAACATTCAGTACTTC	CASSKNIAGGPQNIQYF
-	TRBJ1-1	TRBV11-1	-	TGTGCCAGCAGCTCGAGGACGGGGAGGACTGAAGCTTTCTTT	CASSSRTGRTEAFF
-	TRBJ1-2	TRBV29-1	-	TGCAGCGTTGAATTTGCCCTCTATGGCTACACCTTC	CSVEFALYGYTF
-	TRBJ1-2	TRBV6-5	-	TGTGCCAGCAGTTACTCAAACCTGGCGTTCTATGATGGCTACACCTTC	CASSYSNLAFYDGYTF
TRBD1	TRBJ2-5	TRBV29-1	-	TGCAGCGTTGAAGTCGGATGGACAGGGAGGGAGACCCAGTACTTC	CSVEVGWTGRETQYF
TRBD2	TRBJ2-3	TRBV7-2	-	TGTGCCAGCAGCCGGACTAGCGGTAGCACAGATACGCAGTATTTT	CASSRTSGSTDTQYF
-	TRBJ1-2	TRBV13	-	TGTGCCAGCAGCCTTAGCCTCTCTGACCACCTAAACTATGGCTACACCTTC	CASSLSLSDHLNYGYTF
-	TRBJ1-1	TRBV14	-	TGTGCCAGCAGCCAAGTGGGAGCGAACACTGAAGCTTTCTTT	CASSQVGANTEAFF
TRBD1	TRBJ1-2	TRBV12-3/TRBV12-4	-	TGTGCCAGCAGGGGGGACAGGGTCTATGGCTACACCTTC	CASRGDRVYGYTF
-	TRBJ1-1	TRBV6-5	-	TGTGCCAGCAGTCCCCGGGGAGGCATGAACACTGAAGCTTTCTTT	CASSPRGGMNTEAFF
-	TRBJ2-1	TRBV24-1	-	TGTGCCACCAGTGATGGGGGGAGCTCCTACAATGAGCAGTTCTTC	CATSDGGSSYNEQFF
-	TRBJ2-3	TRBV4-1	-	TGCGCCAGCAGCCGAACCCACCTTAGGGCAGATACGCAGTATTTT	CASSRTHLRADTQYF
-	TRBJ1-1	TRBV7-8	-	TGTGCCAGCAGATCTCAGGGAATGGGGAACACTGAAGCTTTCTTT	CASRSQGMGNTEAFF